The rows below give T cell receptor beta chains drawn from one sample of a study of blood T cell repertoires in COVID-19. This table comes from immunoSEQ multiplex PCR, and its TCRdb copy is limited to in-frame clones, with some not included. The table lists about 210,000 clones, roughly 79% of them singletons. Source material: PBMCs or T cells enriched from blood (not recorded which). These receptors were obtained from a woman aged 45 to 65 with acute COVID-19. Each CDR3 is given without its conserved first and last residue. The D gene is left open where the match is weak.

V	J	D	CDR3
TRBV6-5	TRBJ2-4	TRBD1	ASSAPGQGHIQY
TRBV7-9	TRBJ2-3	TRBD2	ASSRYVAGSTDTQY
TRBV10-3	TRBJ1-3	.	AISVRSGTGNTIY
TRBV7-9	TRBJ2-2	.	ASSGDNANTGELF
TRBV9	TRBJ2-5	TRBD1	ASSIGTAQETQY
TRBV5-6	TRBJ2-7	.	ASSTISKEQY
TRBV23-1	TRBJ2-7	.	AVWLQASYEQY
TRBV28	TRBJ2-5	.	ASSAGGETQY
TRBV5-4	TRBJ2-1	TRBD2	ASIAGGDDNEQF
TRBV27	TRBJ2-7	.	ASSLGQFSYEQY
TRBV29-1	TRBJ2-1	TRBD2	SVLGGTSGGRSSYNEQF
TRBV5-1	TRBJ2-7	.	ASSSRQGSYEQY
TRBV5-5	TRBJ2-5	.	ASSFVPSGKETQY
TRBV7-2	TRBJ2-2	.	ASSKEAGNGELF
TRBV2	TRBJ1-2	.	ASSESWGGYT
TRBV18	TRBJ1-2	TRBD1	ASSPPSRQGGNGYT
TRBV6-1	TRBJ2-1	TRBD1	AISPDRGNEQF
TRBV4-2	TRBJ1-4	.	ASSQDSTTGLRNEKLF
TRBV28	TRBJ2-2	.	ASTMEWNTGELF
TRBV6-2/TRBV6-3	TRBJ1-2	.	ASSYDRSGGYT
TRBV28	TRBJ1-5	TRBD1	ASSRQGSNQPQH
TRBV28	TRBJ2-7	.	ASIATPTYEQY
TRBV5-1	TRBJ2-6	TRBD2	ASSGGRTSGVYGANVLT
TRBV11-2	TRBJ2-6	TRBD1	ASSLIGDRFSGANVLT
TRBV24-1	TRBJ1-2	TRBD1	ATSDRAGGSYGYT
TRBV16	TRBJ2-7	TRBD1	ASSSLRRDRGASYEQY
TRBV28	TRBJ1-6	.	ASSLIGVSPLH
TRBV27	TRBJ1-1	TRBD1	ASSFRGTGTGTEAF
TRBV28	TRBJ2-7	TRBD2	ASSLYVPRTSGTDEQY
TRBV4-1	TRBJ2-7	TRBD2	ASSGRERGTYEQY
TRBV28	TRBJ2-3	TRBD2	ASSNTGLALTDTQY
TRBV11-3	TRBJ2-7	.	ASSLLGALHEQY
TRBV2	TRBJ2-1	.	ASSSDNEQF
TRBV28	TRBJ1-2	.	ASSLRVLNYGYT
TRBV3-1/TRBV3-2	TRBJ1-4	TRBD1	ASSSRQGHEKLF
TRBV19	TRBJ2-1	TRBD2	ASSLKPLSGRARVSYNEQF
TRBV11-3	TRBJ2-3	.	ASSARVTDTQY
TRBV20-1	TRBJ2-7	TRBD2	SGGARYEQY
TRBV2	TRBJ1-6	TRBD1	ASSEQGANNSPLH
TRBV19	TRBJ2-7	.	ASSMQVLSEQY
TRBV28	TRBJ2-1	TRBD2	ASSFQSGRLGNEQF
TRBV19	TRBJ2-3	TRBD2	ASRDYSDTQY